These 30 T cell receptor beta chains originate from one sample sequenced in a study of post-analysis software for immune sequencing data. Study results and caveats: A few TRBV segments appeared more often in patients than in controls, and TRBV5-6, TRBV5-1 and TRBV20-1 were among these.

Unique molecular identifiers were present in the TCR beta cDNA libraries. A single record per CDR3 protein comes from TCRdb applying MiXCR to the PCR reads. Of hundreds of thousands of distinct CDR3 sequences in the sample, 35% to 40% were seen once. The antigens these receptors bind are not known. Specimen: blood. Every receptor here comes from a girl under 18 with multiple sclerosis.

The genes are TRBV7-2 and TRBJ2-5, with unresolved D. The CDR3 has 11 residues. Germline V gene lookup returns CDR1 SGHTA and CDR2 FQGNSA. Trimming pared 1 base from V and 12 bases from J, leaving 9 bases between. CDR3 amino acids: CASSLELTKYF. CDR3 sequence (DNA): TGTGCCAGCAGCTTAGAACTTACCAAGTACTTC.

This clonotype has only a few counts. This chain joins TRBV5-1 and TRBJ2-3; 8 positions match TRBD2. The trim removed 0 bases at V and 5 bases at J, leaving 8 bases unmatched. CDR3 length equals 16 residues. Germline lookup yields CDR1 SGHRS and CDR2 YFSETQ. This CDR3 reads CASSLVPAGVVDTQYF. The CDR3 DNA follows: TGCGCCAGCAGCTTGGTGCCAGCGGGGGTGGTAGATACGCAGTATTTT.

To note about this clonotype: One base away lies a much larger clone, so this may be a sequencing read error. The genes are TRBV5-5 and TRBJ1-1; D is unclear. Germline V gene data show CDR1 as SGHKS and CDR2 as YYEKEE (reference sequence). V was trimmed by 0 bases and J by 5 bases, leaving 14 bases between them. The length of the CDR3 is 15 residues. The CDR3 DNA reads as TGTGCCAGCAGCTTGGGCGACATAGCCGTTACTGAAGCTTTCTTT. It yields the protein CASSLGDIAVTEAFF. The full variable domain, rest sourced from reference TRBV5-5 and TRBJ1-1, is DAGVTQSPTHLIKTRGQQVTLRCSPISGHKSVSWYQQVLGQGPQFIFQYYEKEERGRGNFPDRFSARQFPNYSSELNVNALLLGDSALYLCASSLGDIAVTEAFFGQGTRLTVV.

This clonotype was detected ten times or more. The J gene is TRBJ1-1, the V gene TRBV10-2; no clear D. Germline CDR1 is WSHSY and CDR2 is SAAADI. The ends were cut back, 7 bases at V and 5 bases at J, with 14 bases in the middle. The CDR3 has 13 residues. CDR3 coding DNA: TGCGCCAGCATCGAAGGTACCCAAACTGAAGCTTTCTTT. This encodes CASIEGTQTEAFF.

The table lists this clonotype with many counts. This chain joins TRBV5-1 and TRBJ1-4; no firm D call. Germline V gene sequence: CDR1 SGHRS, CDR2 YFSETQ. This CDR3 is built from 13 residues. With 6 bases removed from V and 7 bases from J, the gap between germline ends came to 13 bases. The CDR3 protein is CASKKEVGEKLFF. CDR3 in DNA: TGCGCCAGCAAGAAGGAAGTAGGTGAAAAACTGTTTTTT.

This chain joins TRBV29-1 and TRBJ2-1; TRBD1 or TRBD2 may be the D gene (5 bases each). The V and J ends lost 8 bases and 8 bases respectively, with 13 bases between them. Germline lookup yields CDR1 SQVTM and CDR2 ANQGSEA. This CDR3 region has 11 residues. The DNA for the CDR3 is TGCAGCTTTTCCGGGGCGCATGAGCAGTTCTTC. This sequence encodes CSFSGAHEQFF.

Comment on this clonotype: An end of the junction differs from the germline gene, which may be a read error. The rearrangement links TRBV5-1 to TRBJ2-5; D is uncertain. This CDR3 is built from 15 residues. Germline lookup yields CDR1 SGHRS and CDR2 YFSETQ. CDR3: CARSPGEAAQETQYF. The DNA for the CDR3 is TGCGCCCGCAGCCCGGGCGAAGCTGCCCAAGAGACCCAGTACTTC.

This clonotype was detected many times. This chain's CDR3 is CSAQQGMNTEAFF. The CDR3 region has the DNA TGCAGTGCTCAGCAAGGAATGAACACTGAAGCTTTCTTT. The rearrangement joins TRBV20-1 to TRBJ1-1; D remains unclear. CDR1 is DFQATT, CDR2 SNEGSKA, per germline (reference sequence). V was trimmed by 5 bases and J by 0 bases, leaving 10 bases between them. The CDR3 contains 13 residues.

Turning to this clonotype: This clone may be a read error of a much larger clone one base away. The CDR3 nucleotides are TGTACCAGCAGTTACGGTGGAGGCGATGGCTACACCTTC. Protein sequence: CTSSYGGGDGYTF. The chain recombines TRBV6-6 with TRBJ1-2; no definite D call. The CDR3 runs to 13 residues. Germline CDR1 is MNHNY and CDR2 is SVGAGI (reference sequence).

This chain connects TRBV4-2 to TRBJ2-5, with unresolved D. V lost 1 base, J lost 5 bases, and 14 bases lay in between. The germline V gene encodes CDR1 LGHNA and CDR2 YNFKEQ. This CDR3 is built from 15 residues. The CDR3 DNA is TGTGCCAGCAGCCAAGCAATGGAAGGGTTTGAGACCCAGTACTTC. Protein: CASSQAMEGFETQYF.

This sequence joins TRBV7-2 and TRBJ2-1; 10 nucleotides match TRBD1. Germline-derived CDR1 and CDR2 are SGHTA and FQGNSA. The trim removed 5 bases at V and 12 bases at J, leaving 13 bases unmatched. This CDR3 region has 15 residues. CDR3 amino acids: CASSQQTGGRDGQFF. DNA of the CDR3: TGTGCCAGCAGCCAACAGACAGGGGGCCGGGATGGGCAGTTCTTC.

There are a few counts of this clonotype. The rearrangement links TRBV29-1 to TRBJ2-2, with 8 bases that match TRBD2. The CDR3 loop spans 15 amino acids. Trimming at V came to 4 bases and at J to 1 base, leaving 5 bases not matched to a gene. Per germline, CDR1 SQVTM and CDR2 ANQGSEA. The CDR3 coding sequence is TGCAGCGTTGGCCGGCGGGGGGTGAACACCGGGGAGCTGTTTTTT. It is translated as CSVGRRGVNTGELFF.

This clonotype was seen ten or more times. This chain connects TRBV20-1 to TRBJ2-3, with a possible D match to TRBD2 (5 bases). V gave up 5 bases and J gave up 4 bases, with 16 bases separating them. The V gene's germline CDR1 is DFQATT and CDR2 SNEGSKA (reference sequence). This CDR3 comprises 14 residues. The DNA of the CDR3 is TGCAGTGCTCTGGACTCCCTTATTGCAGATACGCAGTATTTT. The encoded protein is CSALDSLIADTQYF.

J is TRBJ2-1 and V is TRBV20-1, with 14 bases identical to TRBD2. The ends lost 0 bases at V and 13 bases at J; junction bases unmatched: 8. The CDR3 totals 15 residues. The V gene's germline CDR1 is DFQATT and CDR2 SNEGSKA (reference sequence). This chain's CDR3 is CSARDRTSGRIEQFF. The CDR3 nucleotides are TGCAGTGCTAGAGACCGGACTAGCGGGAGGATTGAACAGTTCTTC.

This clonotype came up many times. The chain carries TRBV10-3 and TRBJ1-2, with D hard to call. The V gene lost 2 bases and the J gene lost 1 base, with 11 bases spanning the gap. CDR3 length equals 15 residues. The germline V gene encodes CDR1 ENHRY and CDR2 SYGVKD. CDR3 nucleotides: TGTGCCATCAGTGAGGGTGTCAGTAGTAACTATGGCTACACCTTC. Amino acid sequence: CAISEGVSSNYGYTF.

J is TRBJ1-3 and V is TRBV9; D unclear. V was cut by 2 bases and J by 0 bases, with 12 bases left in between. Germline values: CDR1 SGDLS, CDR2 YYNGEE. CDR3 size: 16 residues. This CDR3 reads CASSVWQEGSGNTIYF. In DNA, the CDR3 is TGTGCCAGCAGCGTGTGGCAGGAGGGCTCTGGAAACACCATATATTTT.

The sample holds one count of this clonotype. This likely reflects a read error, since a far larger clone is one base away. The gene calls are TRBV5-1 and TRBJ1-1; no clear D. Germline lookup yields CDR1 SGHRS and CDR2 YFSETQ. V was clipped by 3 bases and J by 3 bases, with 3 bases between them. This CDR3 contains 11 residues. The DNA of the CDR3 is TGCGCCAGCAGCTGGGACACTGAAGCTTTCTTT. Its protein product is CASSWDTEAFF.

This clonotype was detected only a few times. This chain uses TRBV5-1 with TRBJ1-6; no clear D. V shed 0 bases and J shed 0 bases, with 10 bases lying between them. CDR3 length: 17 amino acids. In germline, CDR1 is SGHRS, CDR2 YFSETQ. The CDR3 sequence: CASSLEPQSSYNSPLHF. CDR3 DNA: TGCGCCAGCAGCTTGGAGCCACAGAGCTCCTATAATTCACCCCTCCACTTT.

The table lists this clonotype with a few counts. The genes are TRBV9 and TRBJ2-2; a weak D match, TRBD2 (5 bases). CDR3 length: 16 amino acids. Looked up from germline, CDR1 is SGDLS and CDR2 is YYNGEE. Trimming removed 3 bases at V and 4 bases at J, with 16 bases between. The CDR3 loop reads CASSAHVGAGTGELFF. In nucleotides, the CDR3 is TGTGCCAGCAGCGCGCATGTGGGCGCGGGCACCGGGGAGCTGTTTTTT.

This clonotype showed up just once. The chain is built from TRBV24-1 and TRBJ1-5; no clear D gene. Trimming removed 7 bases at V and 4 bases at J, with 16 bases between. The CDR3 runs to 15 residues. Germline V gene data show CDR1 as KGHDR and CDR2 as SFDVKD. The DNA for the CDR3 is TGTGCCACCAGCCTTGATTGCGGGGTAAATCAGCCCCAGCATTTT. Its protein is CATSLDCGVNQPQHF.

A word on this clonotype: This may arise from a read error, as a much more abundant clone is one base away. The genes are TRBV20-1 and TRBJ1-2, with D perhaps TRBD1 (6 bases). Trimming took 3 bases from V and 3 from J, leaving 14 bases between them. CDR3 length: 14 amino acids. Germline assignment: CDR1 DFQATT and CDR2 SNEGSKA (reference sequence). This CDR3 is CSARGDRNDYGYTF. The CDR3 region has the DNA TGCAGTGCTAGGGGAGACAGGAATGACTATGGCTACACCTTC.

This clonotype was detected only a few times. Given a much more abundant clone one base away, this may be a read error. The chain joins TRBV20-1 to TRBJ2-1, with 11 bases matching TRBD2. This CDR3 is 17 amino acids long. Germline CDR1 is DFQATT and CDR2 is SNEGSKA (reference sequence). CDR3 amino acids: CGAIIQSSGRGYNEQFF. CDR3 nucleotide sequence: TGCGGTGCTATTATCCAAAGTAGCGGGAGGGGTTACAATGAGCAGTTCTTC.

This clonotype was seen at least ten times. V gene TRBV29-1 combines with J gene TRBJ1-1; 8 bases map to TRBD1. This CDR3 is 14 amino acids long. The germline V gene encodes CDR1 SQVTM and CDR2 ANQGSEA. J lost 1 base, V lost 5 bases, and 6 bases had no gene match. The CDR3 bases are TGCAGCGTTTATGCAGGGGGCACGAACACTGAAGCTTTCTTT. Translation: CSVYAGGTNTEAFF.

This clonotype appeared a few times. The rearrangement joins TRBV6-1 to TRBJ2-1, with 16 bases matching TRBD2. The ends lost 8 bases at V and 6 bases at J; junction bases unmatched: 13. The CDR3 runs 18 residues. Germline V CDR1 and CDR2: MNHNS, SASEGT. CDR3 coding DNA: TGTGCCAGCTCGCCCTCCGGGACTAGCGGGGGGGCGGTCAATGAGCAGTTCTTC. Encoded protein: CASSPSGTSGGAVNEQFF.

Note on this clonotype: A much larger clone lies one base from this, so it may be a read error. V and J are TRBV2 and TRBJ2-3; D not certain. V dropped 2 bases and J dropped 2 bases, with 8 bases sitting between them. The CDR3 is made up of 14 amino acids. The germline V gene has CDR1 SNHLY and CDR2 FYNNEI. The CDR3 loop reads CASSELQDTDTQYF. Here the CDR3 DNA reads TGTGCCAGCAGTGAACTCCAGGACACAGATACGCAGTATTTT.

This clonotype has ten or more counts. The V call is TRBV20-1, the J call TRBJ2-3; 10 nucleotides agree with TRBD2. V shed 6 bases, J shed 4 bases, and the junction held 13 bases outside the gene matches. From germline, CDR1 is DFQATT and CDR2 SNEGSKA (reference sequence). The CDR3 extends over 16 amino acids. DNA of the CDR3: TGCAGTGCCGAGGATCCAGCGGGGGGGTGGGCAGATACGCAGTATTTT. This sequence encodes CSAEDPAGGWADTQYF.

The V and J genes are TRBV4-2 and TRBJ1-4, with TRBD1 identical over 7 bases. The germline CDR1 and CDR2 sequences are LGHNA and YNFKEQ. The CDR3 consists of 16 residues. With V trimmed by 0 bases and J by 6 bases, 7 bases remained unmatched. The DNA for the CDR3 is TGTGCCAGCAGCCAAGATCTGGGACAGCCGGATGAAAAACTGTTTTTT. It yields the protein CASSQDLGQPDEKLFF.

This clonotype was detected many times. This chain connects TRBV5-1 to TRBJ2-5; D is unclear. The germline V gene encodes CDR1 SGHRS and CDR2 YFSETQ. V lost 0 bases and J 2 bases, leaving 11 bases between the germline ends. This CDR3 contains 15 residues. The CDR3 DNA sequence: TGCGCCAGCAGCTTGGAGATCGGGTCTCAAGAGACCCAGTACTTC. Protein sequence: CASSLEIGSQETQYF. The whole variable domain, remainder taken from reference TRBV5-1 and TRBJ2-5, is KAGVTQTPRYLIKTRGQQVTLSCSPISGHRSVSWYQQTPGQGLQFLFEYFSETQRNKGNFPGRFSGRQFSNSRSEMNVSTLELGDSALYLCASSLEIGSQETQYFGPGTRLLVL.

This clonotype has ten or more counts. The CDR3 DNA reads as TGTGCCAGCAGCCCCGACAGTGGGGGATATGGCTACACCTTC. Amino acids: CASSPDSGGYGYTF. The V gene is TRBV5-5, the J gene TRBJ1-2, with TRBD1 as a possible D gene (5 bases). The CDR3 is 14 residues long. The V and J ends lost 4 bases and 5 bases respectively, with 15 bases between them. Germline V lookup: CDR1 SGHKS, CDR2 YYEKEE (reference sequence).

This clonotype was found a few times. The CDR3: CASSLQGVEAQYF. In nucleotides, the CDR3 is TGCGCCAGCAGCTTGCAGGGGGTCGAGGCCCAGTACTTC. The chain carries TRBV5-1 and TRBJ2-5, with 7 bases that match TRBD1. Germline trimming cut 1 base from V and 9 bases from J; bases unmatched to any gene: 6. Per the germline V gene, CDR1 is SGHRS and CDR2 is YFSETQ. The length of the CDR3 is 13 residues.